This T cell receptor beta chain was captured in a study of PD-L1 blockade in urothelial cancer. Whole-study context: Patients with male sex and bladder-origin urothelial cancer accounted for about 85% of the roughly 30 enrolled. Patients had been given 0 to 3 earlier chemotherapy regimens. Analysis of the blood was performed 3 weeks (second dose) and 6 weeks after treatment start. When blood samples were assessed, the median T cell count was some 130,000.

Regarding time point: peripheral blood 6 weeks after treatment start. V was cut by 3 bases and J by 6 bases, with 11 bases left in between. This CDR3 contains 13 residues. Germline assignment: CDR1 SGHTA and CDR2 FQGNSA. Method: immunoSEQ multiplex PCR; TCRdb's copy keeps in-frame clones and lacks some. This sample has about 45,000 clones, with about 89% found just once. The J gene is TRBJ2-5, the V gene TRBV7-2; weak D call: TRBD1 (5 bases). Here the sequenced sample was PBMCs, taken around atezolizumab (anti-PD-L1) treatment. The sequence came from an older man with urothelial cancer. CDR3 residues: CASSLTRQKTQYF. The CDR3 nucleotides read TGTGCCAGCAGCTTGACAAGACAGAAGACCCAGTACTTC.